These 21 T cell receptor beta chains originate from one sample sequenced in a study of blood T cell repertoires in COVID-19. The table came from immunoSEQ multiplex PCR; TCRdb's copy has only in-frame clones and leaves some out. This sample yields just over 75,000 clones, of which roughly 84% are seen a single time; roughly 4% belongs to the top ten. Input material: peripheral blood. The receptors derive from a man over 45 with acute or convalescent COVID-19.

Of note for this clone: The same CDR3 can be traced to other DNA sequences in this sample. The chain is built from TRBV30 and TRBJ2-7; D might be TRBD1 (6 bases). Trimming left V 0 bases short and J 0 bases short, with 9 bases between. The CDR3 is 14 amino acids. CDR1 is GTSNPN, CDR2 SVGIG, per germline (reference sequence). CDR3: CAWSVGGSSYEQYF. Here the CDR3 DNA reads TGTGCCTGGAGTGTAGGGGGAAGCTCCTACGAGCAGTACTTC.

The chain links TRBV6-5 to TRBJ1-6, with 8 bases fitting TRBD1. The CDR3 runs 16 residues. Trimming at V came to 0 bases and at J to 10 bases, leaving 8 bases not matched to a gene. Germline CDR1 MNHEY, CDR2 SVGAGI. CDR3 nucleotide sequence: TGTGCCAGCAGTTACTCGACGGGCAGGGGGCTGTCACCCCTCCACTTT. Its protein product is CASSYSTGRGLSPLHF.

This chain uses TRBV7-9 with TRBJ2-1; possibly TRBD1 for D (6 bases). This CDR3 is 15 amino acids long. Germline V gene sequence: CDR1 SEHNR, CDR2 FQNEAQ (reference sequence). Deletions cut 3 bases from V and 1 base from J, with 10 bases between. CDR3 sequence: CASSFDRISYNEQFF. The DNA for the CDR3 is TGTGCCAGCAGCTTCGACAGGATTTCCTACAATGAGCAGTTCTTC. The variable domain in full, completed from reference TRBV7-9 and TRBJ2-1, reads DTGVSQNPRHKITKRGQNVTFRCDPISEHNRLYWYRQTLGQGPEFLTYFQNEAQLEKSRLLSDRFSAERPKGSFSTLEIQRTEQGDSAMYLCASSFDRISYNEQFFGPGTRLTVL.

This chain joins TRBV3-1 (or the pseudogene TRBV3-2) and TRBJ1-1; no reliable D call. Trimming removed 0 bases at V and 11 bases at J, with 16 bases between. The germline CDR1 and CDR2 sequences are LGHDT and YNNKEL (reference sequence). The CDR3 is 14 amino acids. CDR3 DNA: TGTGCCAGCAGCCAAGATCCCGGGGTACCGCTGGCTTTCTTT. Its protein product is CASSQDPGVPLAFF.

The CDR3 protein is CASSSDRLNEKLFF. DNA for the CDR3: TGTGCCAGCAGTTCGGACAGGCTTAATGAAAAACTGTTTTTT. The chain carries TRBV7-9 and TRBJ1-4, with 7 bases matching TRBD1. CDR1 SEHNR and CDR2 FQNEAQ come from the germline V gene (reference sequence). Unmatched junction bases numbered 5, after V lost 6 bases and J lost 4 bases. This CDR3 spans 14 amino acids.

Written as DNA, the CDR3 is TGTGCCAGCAGTTACCCTCAAGGGGTGGACACTGAAGCTTTCTTT. As protein: CASSYPQGVDTEAFF. The V gene is TRBV6-2 or TRBV6-3, the J gene TRBJ1-1; D is perhaps TRBD1 (5 bases). V was pared by 2 bases and J by 3 bases, with 13 bases between. The germline V gene has CDR1 MNHEY and CDR2 SVGEGT. The CDR3 contains 15 residues.

J is TRBJ2-5 and V is TRBV10-3, with D perhaps TRBD1 (7 bases). Germline assignment: CDR1 ENHRY and CDR2 SYGVKD. Trimming cost V 4 bases and J 5 bases, with 17 bases left between them. The CDR3 covers 15 residues. DNA of the CDR3: TGTGCCATCAGTGGAACCAGGGGGGCGGAGGAGACCCAGTACTTC. Its protein product is CAISGTRGAEETQYF.

The CDR3 reads CASSVASGGSTDTQYF. The CDR3 nucleotides are TGTGCCAGCAGCGTAGCGTCGGGGGGAAGCACAGATACGCAGTATTTT. This chain uses TRBV9 with TRBJ2-3; 7 positions agree with TRBD2. CDR3 length equals 16 residues. The V and J ends lost 0 bases and 0 bases, in that order; junction bases with no gene match: 4. CDR1 SGDLS and CDR2 YYNGEE come from the germline V gene. Looking up the rest from reference TRBV9 and TRBJ2-3 gives the full variable domain: DSGVTQTPKHLITATGQRVTLRCSPRSGDLSVYWYQQSLDQGLQFLIQYYNGEERAKGNILERFSAQQFPDLHSELNLSSLELGDSALYFCASSVASGGSTDTQYFGPGTRLTVL.

This clone was observed once. J is TRBJ2-7 and V is TRBV4-1; 15 bases map to TRBD2. Looked up from germline, CDR1 is MGHRA and CDR2 is YSYEKL. The CDR3 is 19 residues long. V was pared by 1 base and J by 3 bases, with 10 bases of the junction left unmatched. The CDR3 bases are TGCGCCAGCAGCCAAGGTATTGGACTAGCGGGAGGGAACTTCTACGAGCAGTACTTC. Translated: CASSQGIGLAGGNFYEQYF.

V gene TRBV18 combines with J gene TRBJ2-7, with 12 positions matching TRBD2. The germline CDR1 and CDR2 sequences are KGHSH and LQKENI. The CDR3 runs 13 residues. The V segment lost 8 bases and the J segment 3 bases; nucleotides outside the gene matches: 2. CDR3 sequence reads: CASLAGGGYEQYF. The CDR3 DNA sequence: TGTGCCAGCCTAGCGGGAGGGGGCTACGAGCAGTACTTC.

The chain combines TRBV5-8 with TRBJ1-2, with TRBD1 matching 7 bases. The length of the CDR3 is 15 residues. Trimming removed 2 bases from V and 9 bases from J; junction bases left unmatched: 13. The germline V gene has CDR1 SGHTS and CDR2 YDEGEE. This CDR3 reads CASSFDYRGGVRYTF. CDR3 nucleotides: TGTGCCAGCAGCTTTGACTACAGGGGTGGCGTTCGCTACACCTTC.

The chain links TRBV2 to TRBJ1-4; 9 bases align to TRBD1. The J segment lost 5 bases and the V segment lost 7 bases, leaving 14 bases of the junction unmatched. Germline V gene lookup returns CDR1 SNHLY and CDR2 FYNNEI. This CDR3 comprises 17 residues. The CDR3 loop reads CASIRGTGFKQNEKLFF. CDR3 coding DNA: TGTGCCAGCATTAGAGGGACAGGGTTCAAGCAGAATGAAAAACTGTTTTTT.

The rearrangement links TRBV7-2 to TRBJ2-1, with TRBD2 identical over 9 bases. The germline gives CDR1 SGHTA, CDR2 FQGNSA. V dropped 5 bases and J dropped 6; count of bases not matched to a gene: 11. The CDR3 has 16 residues. CDR3 protein: CASSPDSSGGPNEQFF. The CDR3 nucleotides are TGTGCCAGCAGCCCCGATAGTAGCGGGGGTCCCAATGAGCAGTTCTTC.

About this clone itself: A much larger clone sits a single nucleotide away, making a read error possible. The chain is built from TRBV11-3 and TRBJ1-1; D gene ambiguous. The V gene lost 1 base and the J gene lost 1 base, with 7 bases spanning the gap. This CDR3 is built from 14 residues. Per germline, CDR1 SGHNT and CDR2 YENEEA. CDR3 DNA sequence: TGTGCCAGCAGCTTAGGTTCGGGGAACACTGAAGCTTTCTTT. Protein: CASSLGSGNTEAFF.

This chain joins TRBV5-1 and TRBJ2-7, with D perhaps TRBD1 (6 bases). The germline CDR1 and CDR2 sequences are SGHRS and YFSETQ. Trimming shortened V by 4 bases and J by 4 bases, and 12 bases separated the two germline ends. The CDR3 sequence is 13 residues long. The CDR3 protein is CASSPGVAYEQYF. CDR3 DNA: TGCGCCAGCAGCCCAGGGGTGGCGTACGAGCAGTACTTC.

The chain links TRBV5-5 to TRBJ1-5; D gene ambiguous. CDR1 SGHKS and CDR2 YYEKEE come from the germline V gene (reference sequence). V lost 5 bases, J lost 6 bases, and 15 bases lay in between. The CDR3 has 14 residues. The CDR3 DNA reads TGTGCCAGCAGTTATAGGGAGGACGGTCAGCCCCAGCATTTT. Protein sequence: CASSYREDGQPQHF.

V gene TRBV12-3 or TRBV12-4 combines with J gene TRBJ2-1; 8 nucleotides line up with TRBD1. J was trimmed by 4 bases and V by 7 bases; bases with no gene match: 3. The CDR3 sequence is 13 residues long. The CDR3 bases are TGTGCCAGCAACCGACAGGGGTACAATGAGCAGTTCTTC. Its translation is CASNRQGYNEQFF.

The chain carries TRBV5-1 and TRBJ2-1; 10 bases align to TRBD2. This CDR3 is built from 16 residues. Germline V lookup: CDR1 SGHRS, CDR2 YFSETQ. V gave up 1 base and J gave up 6 bases; unmatched junction bases: 7. CDR3 amino acids: CASSLLWASGSNEQFF. The CDR3 DNA is TGCGCCAGCAGCTTGTTATGGGCTAGCGGGAGCAATGAGCAGTTCTTC.

CDR3 loop: CASSFRTGKYTEAFF. CDR3 DNA sequence: TGTGCCAGCAGTTTCCGGACAGGGAAGTACACTGAAGCTTTCTTT. The J gene is TRBJ1-1, the V gene TRBV27; the match to TRBD1 covers 8 bases. The V gene end was trimmed by 3 bases and the J gene end by 3 bases; junction bases not matched to a gene: 6. Per the germline V gene, CDR1 is MNHEY and CDR2 is SMNVEV (reference sequence). The length of the CDR3 is 15 residues.

The chain joins TRBV10-2 to TRBJ2-5; TRBD2 is a possible D gene (6 bases). Trimming left V 3 bases short and J 6 bases short, with 8 bases between. The germline gives CDR1 WSHSY, CDR2 SAAADI. This CDR3 is 12 amino acids long. CDR3 residues: CASSEGGKTQYF. CDR3 nucleotides: TGCGCCAGCAGTGAAGGAGGGAAGACCCAGTACTTC.

This clone was recorded once. The gene calls are TRBV9 and TRBJ1-6; tentatively, D is TRBD1 (6 bases). Trimming shortened V by 5 bases and J by 7 bases, and 16 bases separated the two germline ends. The CDR3 has 15 amino acids. Germline lookup yields CDR1 SGDLS and CDR2 YYNGEE. The CDR3 region is CASRKMDSANSPLHF. DNA of the CDR3: TGTGCCAGCAGAAAGATGGACAGTGCAAATTCACCCCTCCACTTT.